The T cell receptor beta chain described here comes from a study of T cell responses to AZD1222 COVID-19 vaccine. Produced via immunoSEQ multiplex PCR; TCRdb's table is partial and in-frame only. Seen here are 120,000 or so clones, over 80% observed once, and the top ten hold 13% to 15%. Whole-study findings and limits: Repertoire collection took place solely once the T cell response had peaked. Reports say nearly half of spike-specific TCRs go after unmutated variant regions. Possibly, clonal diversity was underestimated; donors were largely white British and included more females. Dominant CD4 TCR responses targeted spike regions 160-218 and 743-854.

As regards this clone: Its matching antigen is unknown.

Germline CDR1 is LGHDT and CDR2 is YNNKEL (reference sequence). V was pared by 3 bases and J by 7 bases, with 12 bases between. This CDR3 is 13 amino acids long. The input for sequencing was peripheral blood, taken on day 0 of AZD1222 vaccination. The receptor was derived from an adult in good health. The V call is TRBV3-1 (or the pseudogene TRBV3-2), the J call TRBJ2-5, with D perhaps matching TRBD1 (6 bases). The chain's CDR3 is CASSQGAEGTQYF. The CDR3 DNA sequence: TGTGCCAGCAGCCAGGGGGCCGAAGGGACCCAGTACTTC.